The 12 T cell receptor beta chains below come from one sample, sequenced in a study of T-cell reconstitution after alpha-beta-depleted transplantation in children. TCRbeta library construction was performed incorporating unique molecular identifiers. Using its own MiXCR run on the PCR reads, TCRdb lists one record per CDR3 protein. This table has about 270,000 distinct CDR3 sequences, 9.9% appearing once. Specimen: PBMCs from the stem cell graft donor, collected from the stem cell graft. The source of these receptors is a human donor who donated a stem cell graft to a child with SCID.

The chain couples TRBV14 to TRBJ2-5; D not certain. Germline V gene sequence: CDR1 SGHDN, CDR2 FVKESK. The CDR3 contains 13 residues. With 2 bases removed from V and 4 bases from J, the gap between germline ends came to 8 bases. DNA for the CDR3: TGTGCCAGCAGCCAATGGGCGGCAGAGACCCAGTACTTC. Its protein product is CASSQWAAETQYF.

The V and J genes are TRBV7-8 and TRBJ2-5; no clear D. The V gene lost 5 bases and the J gene lost 2 bases, with 12 bases spanning the gap. The germline CDR1 and CDR2 sequences are SGHVS and FQNEAQ. This CDR3 contains 14 residues. CDR3 residues: CASSLRPLQETQYF. CDR3 nucleotides: TGTGCCAGCAGCCTTCGACCCTTACAAGAGACCCAGTACTTC.

This clonotype was observed once. The chain links TRBV5-1 to TRBJ2-7; D unclear. This CDR3 region has 13 residues. Germline V gene sequence: CDR1 SGHRS, CDR2 YFSETQ. The V end was cut by 2 bases, the J end by 2 bases, with 8 bases between. This CDR3 is CASSFQRTYEQYF. For the CDR3, the DNA is TGCGCCAGCAGCTTTCAACGGACCTACGAGCAGTACTTC. The whole variable domain, filled in from reference TRBV5-1 and TRBJ2-7, reads KAGVTQTPRYLIKTRGQQVTLSCSPISGHRSVSWYQQTPGQGLQFLFEYFSETQRNKGNFPGRFSGRQFSNSRSEMNVSTLELGDSALYLCASSFQRTYEQYFGPGTRLTVT.

The V and J genes are TRBV5-1 and TRBJ2-6; 10 positions agree with TRBD1. Trimming removed 4 bases from V and 3 bases from J; junction bases left unmatched: 4. The CDR3 extends over 16 amino acids. CDR1 is SGHRS, CDR2 YFSETQ, per germline. CDR3 sequence reads: CASSPGQGYGANVLTF. CDR3 nucleotide sequence: TGCGCCAGCAGCCCGGGACAGGGGTATGGGGCCAACGTCCTGACTTTC.

The chain is built from TRBV5-5 and TRBJ2-7; 7 nucleotides line up with TRBD1. The trim removed 4 bases at V and 7 bases at J, leaving 5 bases unmatched. Germline V lookup: CDR1 SGHKS, CDR2 YYEKEE (reference sequence). CDR3 length: 12 residues. The CDR3 region has the DNA TGTGCCAGCAGCGTCACAGGGGTAGAGCAGTACTTC. This sequence encodes CASSVTGVEQYF.

Points on this clonotype: One end of the junction is discordant with germline, which a read error may explain. This chain links TRBV29-1 with TRBJ2-5, with no clear D. CDR1 and CDR2 from the germline V gene are SQVTM and ANQGSEA. This CDR3 comprises 9 residues. CDR3 in amino acids: CSVEETKYF. The CDR3, as DNA: TGCAGCGTTGAAGAGACCAAGTACTTC.

This clonotype appeared many times. This chain uses TRBV5-1 with TRBJ2-1; 11 bases line up with TRBD2. The CDR3 runs to 15 residues. V gave up 2 bases and J gave up 4 bases; unmatched junction bases: 2. CDR1 is SGHRS, CDR2 YFSETQ, per germline. The CDR3 DNA reads as TGCGCCAGCAGCTTAGGGACTAGCGGTTACAATGAGCAGTTCTTC. Translation gives CASSLGTSGYNEQFF.

The V and J genes are TRBV9 and TRBJ2-1; tentatively, D is TRBD1 (5 bases). Germline CDR1 SGDLS, CDR2 YYNGEE. V shed 1 base and J shed 1 base, with 12 bases lying between them. This CDR3 has 16 amino acids. The CDR3 DNA follows: TGTGCCAGCAGCGTATCTACAGGAGAATCCTACAATGAGCAGTTCTTC. Its translation: CASSVSTGESYNEQFF.

This clonotype was found many times. V usage is TRBV6-2 or TRBV6-3 and J usage is TRBJ2-3; D is ambiguous. The germline V gene has CDR1 MNHEY and CDR2 SVGEGT. The CDR3 runs 11 residues. V lost 2 bases and J lost 6, with 3 bases in between. The CDR3 is CASSYPDTQYF. CDR3 sequence (DNA): TGTGCCAGCAGTTACCCTGATACGCAGTATTTT.

This clonotype was seen a few times. The rearrangement links TRBV7-9 to TRBJ1-2; D gene unclear. Deletions cut 5 bases from V and 3 bases from J, with 10 bases between. Germline V gene sequence: CDR1 SEHNR, CDR2 FQNEAQ (reference sequence). The length of the CDR3 is 13 residues. The CDR3 region has the DNA TGTGCCAGCAGCGCTGGTCTGGACTATGGCTACACCTTC. Translation gives CASSAGLDYGYTF.

This clonotype was counted between two and nine times. This rearrangement joins TRBV5-5 to TRBJ2-5; D not certain. The ends were cut back, 0 bases at V and 3 bases at J, with 15 bases in the middle. The germline gives CDR1 SGHKS, CDR2 YYEKEE (reference sequence). The CDR3 spans 16 residues. CDR3 DNA: TGTGCCAGCAGCTTGGCTGAAGGGTCAGGTGAAGAGACCCAGTACTTC. Protein sequence: CASSLAEGSGEETQYF.

At least ten counts were recorded for this clonotype. The V and J genes are TRBV12-3 or TRBV12-4 and TRBJ2-1, with 8 bases matching TRBD2. The CDR3 loop spans 14 amino acids. V shed 6 bases, J shed 7 bases, and the junction held 8 bases outside the gene matches. Written as DNA, the CDR3 is TGTGCCAGCAGCCCGGGAGCGGGGGCGAATGAGCAGTTCTTC. Protein sequence: CASSPGAGANEQFF.